This T cell receptor (beta chain) appears in the sequencing data of a study of human T cells and chemical hapten exposure. Germline CDR1 reads KGHSH; CDR2 reads LQKENI. Trimming cost V 3 bases and J 3 bases, with 3 bases left between them. CDR3 size: 12 residues. Findings and limits, study-wide: Alopecia in all donors means immunity may differ from healthy individuals.

During construction of the library, unique molecular identifiers were attached to individual cDNA molecules for quantitative, reproducible TCR counting. TCRdb fed the RACE reads into MiXCR, producing one record per CDR3 protein. Here the sample spans some 49,000 distinct CDR3 sequences, 9.3% being singletons. This clonotype has ten or more counts. Antigen: not known. Time point of the sample: patch test 1, 2 weeks after DPC sensitization. The treatment denotes: therapeutic diphenylcyclopropenone sensitization with weekly scalp DPC. Material: whole blood, obtained in connection with sensitization to the hapten diphenylcyclopropenone (DPC). This chain joins TRBV18 and TRBJ1-5, with no clear D. The TCR sequence derives from a woman aged 50 to 60 with alopecia areata. Some clones in this sample may be carry-over from other donors' samples. CDR3 coding DNA: TGTGCCAGCTCACCCAACAATCAGCCCCAGCATTTT. Translation gives CASSPNNQPQHF.